The text below deals with one T cell receptor (beta chain). What it binds is unknown. RNA in amounts of about 0.45 to 1 ug was reverse transcribed with random hexamers. Coverage of TCR beta CDR3 amplification by immunoSEQ multiplex PCR extended to 54 Vbeta and 13 Jbeta. TCRdb recomputed calls from the immunoSEQ multiplex PCR reads with MiXCR, one row per CDR3 protein. The table records 300,000 to 350,000 distinct CDR3 sequences, under 95% of them present only once. This sample stems from a study of CD8 T cells in Susac syndrome. Study outcomes and limitations: Only a relatively small number of individuals were included in the TCR sequencing and HLA analysis.

From blood CD8+ and CD4+ T cells, the TCR beta chain was sequenced. CD8+ and CD4+ T cells were negatively isolated; TEMRA cells were FACS-enriched. The CDR3 is 12 amino acids. The V end lost 6 bases, the J end lost 5 bases, and 10 bases lay between the germline ends. Germline V gene lookup returns CDR1 SGHTA and CDR2 FQGNSA. The TCR originated in a human donor with multiple sclerosis. Sequenced material: CD4+ T cells from PBMCs. The chain employs TRBV7-2 and TRBJ2-5; the D gene is possibly TRBD1 (6 bases). In DNA, the CDR3 is TGTGCCAGCAGTTCAAGGGGGGAGACCCAGTACTTC. Protein: CASSSRGETQYF. The full variable domain, completed using reference TRBV7-2 and TRBJ2-5, is GAGVSQSPSNKVTEKGKDVELRCDPISGHTALYWYRQSLGQGLEFLIYFQGNSAPDKSGLPSDRFSAERTGGSVSTLTIQRTQQEDSAVYLCASSSRGETQYFGPGTRLLVL.